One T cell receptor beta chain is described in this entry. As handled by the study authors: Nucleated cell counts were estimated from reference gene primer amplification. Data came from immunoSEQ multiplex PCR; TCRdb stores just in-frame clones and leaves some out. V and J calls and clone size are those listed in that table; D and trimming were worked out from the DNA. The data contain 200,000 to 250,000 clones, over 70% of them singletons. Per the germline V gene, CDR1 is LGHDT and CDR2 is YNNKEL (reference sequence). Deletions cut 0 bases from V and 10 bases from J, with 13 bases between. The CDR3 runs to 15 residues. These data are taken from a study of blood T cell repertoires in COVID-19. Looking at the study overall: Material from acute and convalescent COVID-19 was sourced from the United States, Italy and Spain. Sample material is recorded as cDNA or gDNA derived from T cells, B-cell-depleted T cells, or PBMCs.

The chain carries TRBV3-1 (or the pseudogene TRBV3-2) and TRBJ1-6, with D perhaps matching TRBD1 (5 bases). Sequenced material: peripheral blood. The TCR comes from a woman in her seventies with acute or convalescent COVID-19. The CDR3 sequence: CASSQDTRVRSPLHF. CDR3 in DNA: TGTGCCAGCAGCCAAGATACCAGGGTTAGGTCACCCCTCCACTTT.